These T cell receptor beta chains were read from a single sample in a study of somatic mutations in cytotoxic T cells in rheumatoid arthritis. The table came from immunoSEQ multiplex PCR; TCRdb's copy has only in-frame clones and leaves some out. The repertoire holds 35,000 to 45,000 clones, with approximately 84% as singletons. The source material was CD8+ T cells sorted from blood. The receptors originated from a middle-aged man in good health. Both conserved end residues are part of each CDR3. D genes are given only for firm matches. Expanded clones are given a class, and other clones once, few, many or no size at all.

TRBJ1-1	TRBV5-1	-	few	CASSLQYMNTEAFF
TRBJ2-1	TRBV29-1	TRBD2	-	CSVEEAGGSYNGQFF
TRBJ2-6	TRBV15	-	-	CATSRGQSGANVLTF
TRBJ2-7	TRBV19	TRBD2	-	CASSTWTSGRAAGYEQYF
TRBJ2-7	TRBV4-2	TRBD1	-	CASSQRTGTYEQYF
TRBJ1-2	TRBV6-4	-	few	CASSPQGKDGYTF
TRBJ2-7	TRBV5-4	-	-	CASSLEDGFYEQYF
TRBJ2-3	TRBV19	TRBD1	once	CASSIPRDRGLTDTQYF
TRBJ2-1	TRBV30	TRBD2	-	CAWGGVNEQFF
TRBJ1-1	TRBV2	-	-	CASSDAGAMDFF
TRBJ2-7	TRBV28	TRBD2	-	CASSLFTSGYEQYF
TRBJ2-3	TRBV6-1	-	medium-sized	CASSGLGGSGTDTQYF
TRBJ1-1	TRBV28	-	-	CASSPWGTEAFF
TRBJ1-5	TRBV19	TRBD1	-	CASRSTGAGQPQHF
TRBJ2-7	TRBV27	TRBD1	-	CASSLSRGSYEQYF
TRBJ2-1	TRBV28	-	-	CASSFGLLPKQFF
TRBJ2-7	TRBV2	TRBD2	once	CASSGGLAGPRYF
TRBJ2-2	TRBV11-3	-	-	CASSPYQGSTGELFF
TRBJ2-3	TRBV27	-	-	CASSLIAELTDTQYF
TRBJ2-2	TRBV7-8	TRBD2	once	CASSPRTGIAGGSTGELFF
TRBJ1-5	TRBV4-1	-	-	CASSQGPGDQPQHF
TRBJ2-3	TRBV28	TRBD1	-	CASRDSSTDTQYF
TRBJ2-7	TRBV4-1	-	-	CASSQGLRPYEQYF
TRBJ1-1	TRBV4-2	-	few	CASSQDGGVMSAEAFF
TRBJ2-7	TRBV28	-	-	CASSLNTYEQYF
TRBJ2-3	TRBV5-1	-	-	CASSSGGADTQYF